The 6 T cell receptor beta chains in this list originate from one sample, sequenced in a study of response to subunit inactivated influenza vaccine (dated by TCRdb to the late 2010s). Preparation of the library involved RT-PCR. Instrument used: Illumina HiSeq 2500. Using fastp trimming at Q25 and MiXCR clonotype assembly, TCRdb reanalyzed the public sequencing data and kept in-frame beta chains. Every distinct CDR3 protein forms one entry, paired with its most common genes and DNA. Within this sample are 650,000 to 800,000 distinct CDR3 sequences, with about 14% of them counted one time only. Around 7% of the sample is taken by the ten largest. The specimen was PBMCs from blood, collected around two weeks before vaccination. The receptors were gathered from a man aged 45-65 years who received an inactivated influenza vaccine. Donor details come from another sample of the same person, matched by shared clones.

J is TRBJ2-3 and V is TRBV10-3; a possible D gene is TRBD1 (6 bases). V dropped 10 bases and J dropped 1 base, with 15 bases sitting between them. This CDR3 is built from 14 residues. Germline V CDR1 and CDR2: ENHRY, SYGVKD. CDR3 protein: CATAGEARTDTQYF. In DNA form, the CDR3 reads TGTGCCACTGCAGGGGAAGCCCGCACAGATACGCAGTATTTT.

The V and J genes are TRBV6-5 and TRBJ2-7, with D unresolved. V lost 4 bases and J 11 bases, leaving 21 bases between the germline ends. This CDR3 is 14 amino acids long. Germline values: CDR1 MNHEY, CDR2 SVGAGI. CDR3 protein: CASSSPSSLLVEYF. The CDR3, as DNA: TGTGCCAGCAGTTCCCCCTCGTCCCTCTTGGTTGAGTACTTC.

This clonotype showed up just a few times. DNA for the CDR3: TGCGCCAGCAGCTTGGCAGCAGGGGGGTTTGGGGCCAACGTCCTGACTTTC. This gives the protein CASSLAAGGFGANVLTF. V gene TRBV5-1 combines with J gene TRBJ2-6, with D tentatively TRBD1 (7 bases). The CDR3 loop spans 17 amino acids. The germline gives CDR1 SGHRS, CDR2 YFSETQ. Between the trimmed V and J ends, which lost 0 bases and 3 bases, there was a span of 13 bases.

The chain combines TRBV29-1 with TRBJ2-2; 8 nucleotides match TRBD2. The germline V gene encodes CDR1 SQVTM and CDR2 ANQGSEA. This CDR3 spans 12 amino acids. The ends lost 7 bases at V and 8 bases at J; junction bases unmatched: 6. The CDR3: CSAVAGKGELFF. CDR3 nucleotides: TGCAGCGCCGTAGCGGGAAAGGGGGAGCTGTTTTTT.

The chain links TRBV9 to TRBJ2-3; TRBD2 matches 9 bases. V was clipped by 5 bases and J by 4 bases; unmatched bases: 8. The CDR3 spans 15 residues. CDR1 SGDLS and CDR2 YYNGEE come from the germline V gene. CDR3 coding DNA: TGTGCCAGCAGGTCAGGCGGGGGGGCCGCAGATACGCAGTATTTT. It codes for CASRSGGGAADTQYF.

The CDR3 region is CASSQLQGSAHATNEKLFF. In DNA form, the CDR3 reads TGTGCCAGCAGCCAACTACAGGGCTCGGCGCATGCAACTAATGAAAAACTGTTTTTT. The genes are TRBV4-2 and TRBJ1-4; tentatively, D is TRBD1 (6 bases). There are 19 residues in the CDR3. Germline V gene lookup returns CDR1 LGHNA and CDR2 YNFKEQ. Trimming cost V 2 bases and J 0 bases, with 19 bases left between them.